Listed below are T cell receptor beta chains from one sample, sequenced in a study of blood T cell repertoires in COVID-19. Only in-frame clones appear in the TCRdb table, and some are missing; sequencing was by immunoSEQ multiplex PCR. The sample carries 100,000 or so clones, around 80% recorded once. The sample was peripheral blood. The origin of the receptors is an elderly man with acute or convalescent COVID-19. The CDR3 runs from the conserved cysteine through the conserved F or W. The D gene is left open where the match is weak.

v_call: TRBV18
d_call: NA
cdr3_aa: CASSPSLDTYGYTF

v_call: TRBV28
d_call: TRBD1
cdr3_aa: CASSLSWTGRAYGYTF

v_call: TRBV20-1
d_call: NA
cdr3_aa: CSASPGGKLFF

v_call: TRBV6-2/TRBV6-3
d_call: TRBD1
cdr3_aa: CASSYTRTGVSSNQPQHF

v_call: TRBV5-5
d_call: NA
cdr3_aa: CASSKLQAPEAFF

v_call: TRBV9
d_call: NA
cdr3_aa: CASSVVASPTQTQYF

v_call: TRBV7-2
d_call: NA
cdr3_aa: CASSLALVYNEQFF

v_call: TRBV7-2
d_call: NA
cdr3_aa: CASSLSGAGEKLFF

v_call: TRBV28
d_call: NA
cdr3_aa: CASNLGGFGYTF

v_call: TRBV7-2
d_call: TRBD1
cdr3_aa: CASSSQGNQPQHF

v_call: TRBV6-4
d_call: NA
cdr3_aa: CASSDSGGTYEQYF

v_call: TRBV20-1
d_call: NA
cdr3_aa: CSASSGPQRQPQHF

v_call: TRBV11-2
d_call: TRBD1
cdr3_aa: CASSLLSGGAYYGYTF

v_call: TRBV5-1
d_call: NA
cdr3_aa: CASSFPRNTGELFF

v_call: TRBV4-1
d_call: NA
cdr3_aa: CASSQGIGAGANVLTF

v_call: TRBV6-6
d_call: TRBD1
cdr3_aa: CASSYSGGARDSPLHF

v_call: TRBV19
d_call: TRBD1
cdr3_aa: CASSVQHSQGAVEQYF

v_call: TRBV3-1/TRBV3-2
d_call: NA
cdr3_aa: CASSQLPNQYNEQFF

v_call: TRBV5-6
d_call: TRBD2
cdr3_aa: CASSLVSGGVLETQYF

v_call: TRBV5-1
d_call: NA
cdr3_aa: CASKSGLTLYEQYF

v_call: TRBV15
d_call: NA
cdr3_aa: CATTRTGNTEAFF

v_call: TRBV11-2
d_call: TRBD1
cdr3_aa: CASSVTGTGGEAFF

v_call: TRBV4-3
d_call: NA
cdr3_aa: CASSDHLGGSGYGYTF

v_call: TRBV18
d_call: NA
cdr3_aa: CASSPEVYSYNEQFF

v_call: TRBV29-1
d_call: TRBD1
cdr3_aa: CSGAGGETQYF

v_call: TRBV5-5
d_call: NA
cdr3_aa: CASSLVGGTSYEQYF

v_call: TRBV2
d_call: NA
cdr3_aa: CASRNSGSSYNEQFF

v_call: TRBV30
d_call: NA
cdr3_aa: CAWRAPGAGYGYTF

v_call: TRBV11-3
d_call: TRBD2
cdr3_aa: CASSLRTSGELYF

v_call: TRBV25-1
d_call: NA
cdr3_aa: CASYFPRGNYGYTF

v_call: TRBV24-1
d_call: TRBD1
cdr3_aa: CATSDSGGPLGSAQHF

v_call: TRBV7-7
d_call: NA
cdr3_aa: CASSLEYGDTQYF

v_call: TRBV7-9
d_call: NA
cdr3_aa: CASSPGWQGNSPLHF

v_call: TRBV7-8
d_call: NA
cdr3_aa: CASRPTSPNEQFF

v_call: TRBV11-2
d_call: NA
cdr3_aa: CASSQNRADEQFF

v_call: TRBV5-1
d_call: NA
cdr3_aa: CASSLLTDTQYF

v_call: TRBV29-1
d_call: TRBD1
cdr3_aa: CSVGAGGLNTEAFF

v_call: TRBV4-1
d_call: TRBD1
cdr3_aa: CASSQAPQGATEAFF

v_call: TRBV28
d_call: NA
cdr3_aa: CASSPPLGENIQYF

v_call: TRBV10-1
d_call: NA
cdr3_aa: CASSEFSGSPAVEQFF

v_call: TRBV6-2/TRBV6-3
d_call: TRBD2
cdr3_aa: CASSPTSGRSTDTQYF

v_call: TRBV5-1
d_call: NA
cdr3_aa: CASSRTGKDNSPLHF

v_call: TRBV7-7
d_call: TRBD2
cdr3_aa: CASSAGGRSEETQYF

v_call: TRBV29-1
d_call: TRBD1
cdr3_aa: CSVEYRDRDYEQYF

v_call: TRBV29-1
d_call: NA
cdr3_aa: CSLQTNPNTEAFF

v_call: TRBV6-2/TRBV6-3
d_call: NA
cdr3_aa: CASSAGSKETQYF

v_call: TRBV5-4
d_call: NA
cdr3_aa: CALLKDSTYEQYF

v_call: TRBV5-1
d_call: TRBD1
cdr3_aa: CASSLTGASTDTQYF

v_call: TRBV18
d_call: TRBD1
cdr3_aa: CASSHRQGGDEKLFF

v_call: TRBV7-2
d_call: NA
cdr3_aa: CASSFTQAEPQHF

v_call: TRBV3-1/TRBV3-2
d_call: NA
cdr3_aa: CASSSWGGLINTGELFF

v_call: TRBV20-1
d_call: TRBD2
cdr3_aa: CSASPLAGGGEQYF

v_call: TRBV19
d_call: TRBD2
cdr3_aa: CASSPAGTSSNEQFF

v_call: TRBV2
d_call: NA
cdr3_aa: CASSEGRGNTIYF

v_call: TRBV19
d_call: TRBD1
cdr3_aa: CASSTPLSGTGATGELFF